This TCR beta chain came from a study of T cells in Graves' hyperthyroidism and ophthalmopathy (dated by TCRdb to between 2019 and 2020). For the study in its entirety: Peripheral blood samples were taken at the time of initial diagnosis, prior to any treatment. Whether ophthalmopathy could be predicted prospectively was tested in an independent validation cohort made up of some 20 hyperthyroidism patients plus 17 patients who later progressed to ophthalmopathy. Thyroid tissue and blood T-cell repertoires from six Graves' hyperthyroidism patients were also compared in the study. According to the paper, TCR Vbeta CDR3 sequencing was carried out on 135 peripheral blood samples, which came from under 50 ophthalmopathy, 80 or so hyperthyroidism and about 17 progressor patients. TCR V-J signatures able to tell the groups apart were searched for in a discovery cohort of more than 90 patients, of whom under 45 had Graves' ophthalmopathy and more than 55 had stable Graves' hyperthyroidism. Following sampling, methimazole starting at 30 mg daily was given to hyperthyroidism patients, and high-dose intravenous methylprednisolone was given to ophthalmopathy patients. The 100 discovery patients were divided at random into training and test sets in a 7:3 ratio. What the work shows at the level of the full study, not this receptor alone: In validation, the model predicted progression to ophthalmopathy with approximately 71% sensitivity and less than 80% specificity, a median of roughly seven months before onset. Sample size was not statistically predetermined, and blinding of investigators to group allocation was not performed. Ophthalmopathy was separated from stable hyperthyroidism by a 13 V-J signature model, with approximately 86% sensitivity and around 81% specificity obtained in cross-validation and 80%/75% obtained in testing. Most expanded thyroid clonotypes (frequency above 0.001) were also found in blood, which suggests that blood repertoires may mirror thyroid immune responses.

As regards this clonotype: The antigen it binds to is not known. Base qualities are missing; no much larger clone stands one base away.

Hyperthyroidism patients were aged 18 to 65 years and newly diagnosed, with disease duration of less than 2 months. Patients with uncontrolled infections, other autoimmune diseases, pregnancy or lactation were excluded. Diagnoses relied on clinical symptoms, serum thyroxine and TRAb, thyroid ultrasound and orbital computed tomography. Blood from progressor patients was collected at the time of first diagnosis with hyperthyroidism, before any ophthalmopathy symptoms had appeared. PBMCs were separated from under 12 ml of fresh peripheral blood using Ficoll-Paque density gradient centrifugation. Progressor patients were defined as those initially diagnosed with Graves' hyperthyroidism in whom ophthalmopathy developed during follow-up. Trizol reagent was used to extract total RNA, and RNA quality was then checked on an Agilent 2100 Bioanalyzer. The TCR beta CDR3 regions were amplified from the RNA transcripts. The TCR CDR3 was subjected to a first round of RT-PCR using the HTBI primer set and the Qiagen OneStep RT-PCR kit. Libraries were constructed in a second round of multiplex PCR, after which size selection and purification were carried out. Sequencing of the libraries was done on an Illumina HiSeq2000 using paired-end 100 bp reads. The original pipeline was this. SOAPnuke was used to process the raw data, removing reads that contained adapters or uncalled bases, had a mean Phred below 15, or lacked an exact match to the constant primer or identifier. COPE v1.2.5 was used to merge the high-quality paired reads, and each unique nucleotide sequence was defined as a clonotype. MiTCR v1.1 was used to align the clonotypes against IMGT TRBV, TRBD and TRBJ reference segments. Only V-J combinations with frequency above 0.0001, covering about 99% of repertoires, were analysed. A TCS score was defined as the ratio between F50 (clonal expansion) and ExV (chaos), using BLOSUM62-based TCRdist between CDR3 peptides within each V-J. Welch's t-statistics and random forest reduced 500 to 550 V-J features to under 15, which were used in a naive Bayes classifier (R e1071). TCRdb reworked the public reads: Q25 trimming with fastp, MiXCR clone assembly, productive beta chains retained. One record per CDR3 amino acid sequence lists the most common genes and DNA. In this record, the V and J calls reflect TCRdb's handling and not the investigators' own analysis. This sample is represented by fewer than 650,000 distinct CDR3 sequences; approximately 15% of them were singletons. Roughly 5.5% of the sample comes from the top ten.

Measured from the cysteine to the phenylalanine, the CDR3 is 12 residues long. Only CDR3 DNA is held: 36 bases, read in frame from base 1. The germline V gene (reference sequence) sets CDR1 to LGHDT and CDR2 to YNNKEL. Trimming at the junction amounts to 0 bases on V and 11 bases on J, and the germline ends lie 10 bases apart. The receptor's source is a woman under 40 with Graves' hyperthyroidism that later progressed to Graves' ophthalmopathy. The material sequenced was blood. The chain employs TRBV3-1 and TRBJ2-5, and possibly TRBD2, on 5 matching bases. The DNA is as follows: TGTGCCAGCAGCCAAGATGGGAGAGAGCAGTACTTC. Its translation is CASSQDGREQYF.